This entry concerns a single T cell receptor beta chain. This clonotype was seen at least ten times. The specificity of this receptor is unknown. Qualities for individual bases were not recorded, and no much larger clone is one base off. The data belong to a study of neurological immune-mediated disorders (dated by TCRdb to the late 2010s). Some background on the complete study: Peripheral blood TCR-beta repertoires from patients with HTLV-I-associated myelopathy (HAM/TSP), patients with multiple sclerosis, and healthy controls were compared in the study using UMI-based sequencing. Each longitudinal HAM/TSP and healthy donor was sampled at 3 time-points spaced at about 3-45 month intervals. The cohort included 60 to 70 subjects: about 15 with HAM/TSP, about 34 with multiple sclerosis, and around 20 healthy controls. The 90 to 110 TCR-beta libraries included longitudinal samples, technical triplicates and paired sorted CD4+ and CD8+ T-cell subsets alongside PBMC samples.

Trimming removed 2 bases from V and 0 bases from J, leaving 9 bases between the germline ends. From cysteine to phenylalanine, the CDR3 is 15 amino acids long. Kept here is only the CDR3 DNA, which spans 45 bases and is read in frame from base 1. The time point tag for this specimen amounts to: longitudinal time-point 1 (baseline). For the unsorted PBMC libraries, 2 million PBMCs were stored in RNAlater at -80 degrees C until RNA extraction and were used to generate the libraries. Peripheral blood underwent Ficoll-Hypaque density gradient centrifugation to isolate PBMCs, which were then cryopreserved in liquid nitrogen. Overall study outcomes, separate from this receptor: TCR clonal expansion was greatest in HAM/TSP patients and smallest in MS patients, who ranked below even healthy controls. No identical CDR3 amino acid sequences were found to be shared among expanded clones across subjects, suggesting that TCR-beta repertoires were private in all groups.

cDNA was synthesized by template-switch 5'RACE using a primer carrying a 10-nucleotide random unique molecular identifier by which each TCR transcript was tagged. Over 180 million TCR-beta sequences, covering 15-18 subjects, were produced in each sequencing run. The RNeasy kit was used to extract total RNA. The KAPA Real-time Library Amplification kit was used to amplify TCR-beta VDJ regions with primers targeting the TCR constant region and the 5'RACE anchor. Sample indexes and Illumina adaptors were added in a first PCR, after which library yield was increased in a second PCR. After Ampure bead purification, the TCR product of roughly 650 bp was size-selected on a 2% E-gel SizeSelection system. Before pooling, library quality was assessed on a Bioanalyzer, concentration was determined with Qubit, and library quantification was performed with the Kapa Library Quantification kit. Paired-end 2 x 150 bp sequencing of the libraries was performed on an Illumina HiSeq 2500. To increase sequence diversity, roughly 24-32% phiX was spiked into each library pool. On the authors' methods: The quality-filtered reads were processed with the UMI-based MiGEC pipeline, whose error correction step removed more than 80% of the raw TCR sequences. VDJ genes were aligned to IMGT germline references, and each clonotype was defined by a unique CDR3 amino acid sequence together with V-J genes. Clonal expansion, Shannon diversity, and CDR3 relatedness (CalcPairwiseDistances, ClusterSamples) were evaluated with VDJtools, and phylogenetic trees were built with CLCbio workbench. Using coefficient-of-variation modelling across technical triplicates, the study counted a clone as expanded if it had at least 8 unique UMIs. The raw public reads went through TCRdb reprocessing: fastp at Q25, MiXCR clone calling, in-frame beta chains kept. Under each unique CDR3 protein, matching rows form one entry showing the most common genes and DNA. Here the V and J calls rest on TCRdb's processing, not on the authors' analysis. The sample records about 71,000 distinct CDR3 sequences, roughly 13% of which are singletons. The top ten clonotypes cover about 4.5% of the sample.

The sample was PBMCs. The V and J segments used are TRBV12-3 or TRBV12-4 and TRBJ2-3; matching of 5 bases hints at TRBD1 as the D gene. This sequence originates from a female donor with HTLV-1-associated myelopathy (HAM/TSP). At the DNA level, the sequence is TGTGCCAGCAGTTTACAGGGTACTAGCACAGATACGCAGTATTTT. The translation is CASSLQGTSTDTQYF.